One sample yielded the 14 T cell receptor beta chains listed below, sequenced in a study of blood T cell repertoires in COVID-19. Sequencing was performed with immunoSEQ multiplex PCR; in TCRdb, only in-frame clones are kept and a portion is missing. The table includes tens of thousands of clones, less than 90% detected once. Sequenced sample: peripheral blood. All receptors come from a man aged 50-59 years with acute or convalescent COVID-19.

The J gene is TRBJ1-1, the V gene TRBV10-2; unclear D gene. Germline CDR1 is WSHSY and CDR2 is SAAADI. The CDR3 has 13 residues. The V gene lost 2 bases and the J gene lost 6 bases, with 10 bases spanning the gap. The CDR3 DNA sequence: TGCGCCAGCAGTGAGAGGAGAGTCGCTGAAGCTTTCTTT. It specifies CASSERRVAEAFF.

The rearrangement joins TRBV11-2 to TRBJ2-1; a weak D match, TRBD1 (6 bases). V shed 0 bases and J shed 7 bases, with 19 bases lying between them. From germline, CDR1 is SGHAT and CDR2 FQNNGV. The CDR3 runs 17 residues. The DNA for the CDR3 is TGTGCCAGCAGCTTAGAAATACTGCTGACAGGCTATAATGAGCAGTTCTTC. Translated: CASSLEILLTGYNEQFF.

The genes are TRBV7-9 and TRBJ2-3; D is perhaps TRBD1 (6 bases). V lost 5 bases to trimming and J lost 3 bases, with 15 bases between them. In germline, CDR1 is SEHNR, CDR2 FQNEAQ (reference sequence). The CDR3 runs to 15 residues. The CDR3 sequence: CASSPGQKTTDTQYF. CDR3 in DNA: TGTGCCAGCAGCCCCGGACAGAAAACTACAGATACGCAGTATTTT.

The chain recombines TRBV7-9 with TRBJ2-3; possibly TRBD1 for D (6 bases). The CDR3 totals 16 residues. From germline, CDR1 is SEHNR and CDR2 FQNEAQ (reference sequence). V lost 8 bases and J 7 bases, leaving 25 bases between the germline ends. In nucleotides, the CDR3 is TGTGCCAGCTTAAAAGGGGCCCCCCGGGACATCTATACGCAGTATTTT. The encoded protein is CASLKGAPRDIYTQYF.

This chain joins TRBV19 and TRBJ1-1; 8 nucleotides line up with TRBD1. CDR3 size: 14 residues. With 6 bases clipped from V and 7 bases from J, the junction kept 10 bases outside the gene matches. The germline V gene encodes CDR1 LNHDA and CDR2 SQIVND (reference sequence). CDR3 in DNA: TGTGCCAGTAGAATCGTACAGGGGGAGGTTGAAGCTTTCTTT. This encodes CASRIVQGEVEAFF. Filled out from reference TRBV19 and TRBJ1-1, the complete variable domain reads DGGITQSPKYLFRKEGQNVTLSCEQNLNHDAMYWYRQDPGQGLRLIYYSQIVNDFQKGDIAEGYSVSREKKESFPLTVTSAQKNPTAFYLCASRIVQGEVEAFFGQGTRLTVV.

V usage is TRBV5-6 and J usage is TRBJ2-7, with 7 bases lining up with TRBD1. Germline V gene sequence: CDR1 SGHDT, CDR2 YYEEEE. With 0 bases clipped from V and 0 bases from J, the junction kept 6 bases outside the gene matches. There are 16 residues in the CDR3. The CDR3: CASSLGAGGYSYEQYF. The CDR3 coding sequence is TGTGCCAGCAGCTTGGGAGCAGGGGGTTACTCCTACGAGCAGTACTTC.

The CDR3 here is CASSPRPQGAEEKLFF. The CDR3 nucleotides read TGCGCCAGCAGCCCTCGGCCACAGGGGGCGGAGGAAAAACTGTTTTTT. V is TRBV5-1 and J is TRBJ1-4; 9 nucleotides line up with TRBD1. Unmatched junction bases numbered 12, after V lost 4 bases and J lost 8 bases. Germline V gene lookup returns CDR1 SGHRS and CDR2 YFSETQ. This CDR3 comprises 16 residues.

V and J are TRBV30 and TRBJ1-5, with a tentative D call TRBD1 (5 bases). The CDR3 extends over 16 amino acids. Between the trimmed V and J ends, which lost 2 bases and 2 bases, there was a span of 16 bases. Germline loops: CDR1 GTSNPN, CDR2 SVGIG (reference sequence). CDR3 sequence (DNA): TGTGCCTGGAGTCGAAGGGAGGGGTACGGCAATCAGCCCCAGCATTTT. It is translated as CAWSRREGYGNQPQHF.

V usage is TRBV6-5 and J usage is TRBJ2-7; tentative D call: TRBD2 (6 bases). Germline V gene sequence: CDR1 MNHEY, CDR2 SVGAGI. With 8 bases removed from V and 5 bases from J, the gap between germline ends came to 10 bases. The CDR3 covers 11 residues. CDR3 sequence (DNA): TGTGCCAGCCGGGGACTCCACGAGCAGTACTTC. The encoded protein is CASRGLHEQYF.

The chain combines TRBV27 with TRBJ1-4, with a possible D match to TRBD1 (5 bases). V was shortened by 5 bases and J by 0 bases, with 16 bases between the two germline ends. CDR3 length: 17 amino acids. In germline, CDR1 is MNHEY, CDR2 SMNVEV (reference sequence). CDR3 residues: CASSTLRGSATNEKLFF. CDR3 sequence (DNA): TGTGCCAGCAGTACCCTAAGGGGCAGTGCAACTAATGAAAAACTGTTTTTT. The variable domain in full, completed from reference TRBV27 and TRBJ1-4, reads EAQVTQNPRYLITVTGKKLTVTCSQNMNHEYMSWYRQDPGLGLRQIYYSMNVEVTDKGDVPEGYKVSRKEKRNFPLILESPSPNQTSLYFCASSTLRGSATNEKLFFGSGTQLSVL.

This clone was observed a few times. This chain joins TRBV7-6 and TRBJ2-1; 11 bases are shared with TRBD2. The J segment lost 7 bases and the V segment lost 6 bases, leaving 5 bases of the junction unmatched. Germline V gene sequence: CDR1 SGHVS, CDR2 FNYEAQ. The CDR3 runs to 14 residues. The CDR3 protein is CASSLLAGANEQFF. CDR3 DNA sequence: TGTGCCAGCAGTTTACTAGCGGGAGCGAATGAGCAGTTCTTC. Combining the CDR3 with reference TRBV7-6 and TRBJ2-1 gives the whole variable domain GAGVSQSPRYKVTKRGQDVALRCDPISGHVSLYWYRQALGQGPEFLTYFNYEAQQDKSGLPNDRFSAERPEGSISTLTIQRTEQRDSAMYRCASSLLAGANEQFFGPGTRLTVL.

This clone is labeled as medium-sized. J is TRBJ2-2 and V is TRBV5-4; D remains ambiguous. V was clipped by 4 bases and J by 1 base, with 14 bases between them. CDR3 length: 16 amino acids. Looked up from germline, CDR1 is SGHNT and CDR2 is YYREEE (reference sequence). CDR3 sequence (DNA): TGTGCCAGCAGCCAGGTGTGGGTCGGGAACACCGGGGAGCTGTTTTTT. Its protein product is CASSQVWVGNTGELFF. The entire variable domain, with the rest obtained from reference TRBV5-4 and TRBJ2-2, is as follows: ETGVTQSPTHLIKTRGQQVTLRCSSQSGHNTVSWYQQALGQGPQFIFQYYREEENGRGNFPPRFSGLQFPNYSSELNVNALELDDSALYLCASSQVWVGNTGELFFGEGSRLTVL.

V gene TRBV9 combines with J gene TRBJ1-2; D is unclear. Germline V gene data show CDR1 as SGDLS and CDR2 as YYNGEE. The V end lost 1 base, the J end lost 10 bases, and 17 bases lay between the germline ends. This CDR3 is built from 14 residues. This CDR3 reads CASSVIKATDFYTF. The DNA for the CDR3 is TGTGCCAGCAGCGTAATTAAAGCCACCGATTTCTACACCTTC.

This clone was recorded a few times. This chain connects TRBV6-5 to TRBJ1-2, with D hard to call. The CDR3 contains 13 residues. The V gene's germline CDR1 is MNHEY and CDR2 SVGAGI. The ends were cut back, 6 bases at V and 6 bases at J, with 14 bases in the middle. CDR3 DNA sequence: TGTGCCAGCAGCAAATTGGTGGAGGATGGCTACACCTTC. Amino acids: CASSKLVEDGYTF.